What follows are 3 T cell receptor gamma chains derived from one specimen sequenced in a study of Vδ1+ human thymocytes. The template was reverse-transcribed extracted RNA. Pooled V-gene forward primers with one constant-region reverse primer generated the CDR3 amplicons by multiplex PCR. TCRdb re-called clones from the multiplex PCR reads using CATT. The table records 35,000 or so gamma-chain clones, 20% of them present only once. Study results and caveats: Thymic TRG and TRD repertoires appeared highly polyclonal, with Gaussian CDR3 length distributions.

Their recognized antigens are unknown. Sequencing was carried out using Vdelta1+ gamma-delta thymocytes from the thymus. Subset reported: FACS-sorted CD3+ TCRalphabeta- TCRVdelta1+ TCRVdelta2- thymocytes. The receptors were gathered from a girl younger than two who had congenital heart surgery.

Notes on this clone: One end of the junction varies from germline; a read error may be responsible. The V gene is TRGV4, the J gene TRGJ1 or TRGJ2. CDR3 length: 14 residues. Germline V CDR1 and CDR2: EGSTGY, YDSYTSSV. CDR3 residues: CATWDGLDYFKKLF. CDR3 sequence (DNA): TGTGCCACCTGGGATGGCCTTGATTATTTTAAGAAACTCTTT.

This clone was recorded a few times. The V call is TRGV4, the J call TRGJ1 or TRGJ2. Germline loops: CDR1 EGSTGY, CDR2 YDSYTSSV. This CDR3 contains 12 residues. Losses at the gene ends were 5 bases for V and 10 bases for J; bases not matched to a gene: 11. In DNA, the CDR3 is TGTGCCACCTGGGTGGGGAGTCAAAAGAAACTCTTT. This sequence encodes CATWVGSQKKLF.

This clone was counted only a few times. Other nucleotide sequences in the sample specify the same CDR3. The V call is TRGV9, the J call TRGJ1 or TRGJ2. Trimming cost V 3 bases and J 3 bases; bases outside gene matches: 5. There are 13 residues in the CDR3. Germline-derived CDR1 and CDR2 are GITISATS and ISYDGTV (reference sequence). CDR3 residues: CALWEPAYYKKLF. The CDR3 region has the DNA TGTGCCTTGTGGGAGCCTGCTTATTATAAGAAACTCTTT.